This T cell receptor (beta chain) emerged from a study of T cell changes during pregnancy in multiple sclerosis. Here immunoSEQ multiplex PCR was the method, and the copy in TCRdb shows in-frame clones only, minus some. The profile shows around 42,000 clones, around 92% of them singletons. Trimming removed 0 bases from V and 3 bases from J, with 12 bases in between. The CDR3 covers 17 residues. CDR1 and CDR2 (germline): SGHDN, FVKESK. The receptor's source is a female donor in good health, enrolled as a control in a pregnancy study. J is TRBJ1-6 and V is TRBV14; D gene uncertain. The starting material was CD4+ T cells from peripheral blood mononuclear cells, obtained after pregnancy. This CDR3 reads CASSQDEGTDYNSPLHF. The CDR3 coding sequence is TGTGCCAGCAGCCAAGATGAAGGAACAGACTATAATTCACCCCTCCACTTT.